This T cell receptor beta chain was profiled in a study of control samples from healthy donors and cancer patients. The repertoire was sequenced with immunoSEQ multiplex PCR; TCRdb's copy has only in-frame clones and lacks some. The sample records 170,000 or so clones, 91% being singletons. The ends were cut back, 0 bases at V and 2 bases at J, with 17 bases in the middle. The CDR3 extends over 17 amino acids. The germline V gene encodes CDR1 SGHNT and CDR2 YYREEE (reference sequence). The specimen sequenced was blood. The chain uses TRBV5-4 and TRBJ2-5; possible D gene TRBD2, 6 bases. This receptor was taken from a woman aged 40 to 50 in good health. The CDR3 is CASSLDWSGRRQETQYF. CDR3 in DNA: TGTGCCAGCAGCTTGGATTGGTCGGGGAGGAGGCAAGAGACCCAGTACTTC.